This T cell receptor (beta chain) stems from a study of blood T cell repertoires in COVID-19 (dated by TCRdb to between 2020 and 2021). A note on the overall study: Samples covering the acute and convalescent phases of COVID-19 were provided by collaborators in the United States, Italy and Spain. The repertoires were released in a freely available public database intended as a resource for research on the immune response to SARS-CoV-2. Samples came from the ongoing ImmuneRACE study (first 160 participants) plus 1,254 subjects from 6 global collaborators. The sample metadata nearly always contained a de-identified subject ID, COVID-19 status, age in years and sex. HLA class I and class II types, where available, came from metadata supplied by the sample provider rather than from assay-based typing. The dataset comprised deeply sampled blood TCRbeta repertoires from subjects exposed to, actively infected with, or recovered from COVID-19. The prospective study material was composed of cDNA or gDNA derived from T cells, B-cell-depleted T cells, or PBMCs.

This clone showed up just once. Its recognized antigen is unknown. The record has no base qualities; no much larger clone is one base away. Overall study outcomes, separate from this receptor: How much clinical and demographic metadata was included differed by source and by participant, and the metadata was provided uncurated.

The immunoSEQ Assay, a bias-controlled multiplex PCR, was used to amplify TCRbeta CDR3 regions from genomic DNA. From the authors' description of their analysis: Nucleated cell counts per sample were estimated from amplification of reference gene primers within the assay. Sequence reads were collapsed and filtered to measure the absolute abundance of every unique TCRbeta CDR3 rearrangement. For each sample, productive Simpson clonality was calculated as the square root of Simpson's diversity index over productive rearrangements. This immuneACCESS table, as held by TCRdb, lists in-frame sequences with V and J called but not all clones. Of the missing ones, under half trace to an unresolved V gene in checked studies; the others have no known cause. D and trimming come from the DNA, and the V and J calls and clone size come from that table. The sample profile shows fewer than 400,000 clones; roughly 85% of them were found once. The leading ten clones occupy 1.5% to 2% of the sample.

Based on the germline V gene, the CDR1 and CDR2 sequences are MGHRA and YSYEKL. Deletion took 2 bases off V and 0 bases off J, with a span of 11 bases between the germline ends. From the cysteine through the phenylalanine, the CDR3 covers 16 amino acids. CDR3 DNA is the only sequence kept; it has 48 bases, read in frame from the first base. Participants in the prospective study were enrolled through a virtual design, were aged roughly 18 to 90 years, and lived in approximately 25 United States geographic areas. In the prospective study, cohorts were assigned on the basis of participant-reported clinical history obtained from a screening survey and a study questionnaire. Exposed participants had been in contact, within 2 weeks of entering the study, with a person who had a PCR-confirmed or clinician-diagnosed case of COVID-19. In the prospective study, whole blood, serum and a nasopharyngeal or oropharyngeal swab were collected from each participant by mobile phlebotomists. Participants in the prospective study had the option to provide additional blood draws and questionnaires over a 2-month period. Before DNA extraction, prospective study blood samples were shipped either frozen or at room temperature.

Sequenced: PBMCs or T cells enriched from blood (not recorded which). This TCR derives from a woman aged 30 to 39 who had been exposed to COVID-19. The rearrangement joined TRBV4-1 to TRBJ1-5; 6 matching bases give a weak D call of TRBD1. The DNA is TGCGCCAGCAGCCAATCTGGACAGTATAGCAATCAGCCCCAGCATTTT. This encodes CASSQSGQYSNQPQHF.